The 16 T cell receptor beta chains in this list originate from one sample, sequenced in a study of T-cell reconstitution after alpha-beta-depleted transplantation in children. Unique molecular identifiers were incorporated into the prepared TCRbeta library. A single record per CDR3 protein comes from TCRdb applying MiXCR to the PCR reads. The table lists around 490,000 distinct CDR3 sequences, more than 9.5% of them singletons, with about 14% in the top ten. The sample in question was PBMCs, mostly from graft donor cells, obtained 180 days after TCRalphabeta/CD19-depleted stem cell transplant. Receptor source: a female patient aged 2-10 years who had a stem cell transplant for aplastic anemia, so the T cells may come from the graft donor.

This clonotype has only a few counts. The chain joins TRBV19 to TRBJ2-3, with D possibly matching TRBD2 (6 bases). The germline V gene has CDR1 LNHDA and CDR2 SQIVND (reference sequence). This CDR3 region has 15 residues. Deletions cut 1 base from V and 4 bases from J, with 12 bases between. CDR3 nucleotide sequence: TGTGCCAGTAGTATAGGACTAGGTCCCGCAGATACGCAGTATTTT. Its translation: CASSIGLGPADTQYF. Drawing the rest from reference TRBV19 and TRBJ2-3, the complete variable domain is DGGITQSPKYLFRKEGQNVTLSCEQNLNHDAMYWYRQDPGQGLRLIYYSQIVNDFQKGDIAEGYSVSREKKESFPLTVTSAQKNPTAFYLCASSIGLGPADTQYFGPGTRLTVL.

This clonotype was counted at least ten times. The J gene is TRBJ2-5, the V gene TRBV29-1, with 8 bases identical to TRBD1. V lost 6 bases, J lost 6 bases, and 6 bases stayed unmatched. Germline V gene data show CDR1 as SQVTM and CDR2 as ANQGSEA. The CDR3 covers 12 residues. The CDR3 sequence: CSVLTGGKTQYF. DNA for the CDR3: TGCAGCGTGCTCACAGGGGGAAAGACCCAGTACTTC.

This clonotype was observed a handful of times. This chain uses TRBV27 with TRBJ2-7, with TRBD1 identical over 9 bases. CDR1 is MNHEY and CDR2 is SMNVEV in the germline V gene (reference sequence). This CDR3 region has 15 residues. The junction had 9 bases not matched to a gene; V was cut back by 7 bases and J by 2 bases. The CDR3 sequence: CASIPSRDRAYEQYF. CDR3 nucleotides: TGTGCCAGCATCCCAAGCAGGGACAGGGCCTACGAGCAGTACTTC.

CDR3 protein: CASSFSNSGYTF. The CDR3, as DNA: TGTGCCAGCAGCTTCTCAAACAGTGGCTACACCTTC. This chain connects TRBV7-9 to TRBJ1-2; unclear D gene. The V end lost 3 bases, the J end lost 7 bases, and 9 bases lay between the germline ends. CDR1 SEHNR and CDR2 FQNEAQ come from the germline V gene (reference sequence). The CDR3 has 12 residues.

As DNA, the CDR3 is TGTGCCAGCAGCTTAAGGCGGGCCTACGAGCAGTACTTC. This sequence encodes CASSLRRAYEQYF. V is TRBV7-8 and J is TRBJ2-7; D is perhaps TRBD2 (5 bases). The CDR3 consists of 13 residues. Trimming shortened V by 2 bases and J by 2 bases, and 7 bases separated the two germline ends. Germline V gives CDR1 SGHVS, CDR2 FQNEAQ.

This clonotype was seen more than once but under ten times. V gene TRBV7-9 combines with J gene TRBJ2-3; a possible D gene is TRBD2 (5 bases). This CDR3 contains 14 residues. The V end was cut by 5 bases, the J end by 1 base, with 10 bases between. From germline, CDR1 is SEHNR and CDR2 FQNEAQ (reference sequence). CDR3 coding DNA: TGTGCCAGCAGCCCCCAAGCGGGCACAGATACGCAGTATTTT. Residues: CASSPQAGTDTQYF.

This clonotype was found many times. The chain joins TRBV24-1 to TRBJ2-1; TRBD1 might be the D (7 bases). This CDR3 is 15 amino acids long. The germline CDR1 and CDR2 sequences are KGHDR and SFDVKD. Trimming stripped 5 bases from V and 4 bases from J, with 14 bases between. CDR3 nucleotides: TGTGCCACCAGTGCGGCAGGGGGGATTTACAATGAGCAGTTCTTC. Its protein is CATSAAGGIYNEQFF.

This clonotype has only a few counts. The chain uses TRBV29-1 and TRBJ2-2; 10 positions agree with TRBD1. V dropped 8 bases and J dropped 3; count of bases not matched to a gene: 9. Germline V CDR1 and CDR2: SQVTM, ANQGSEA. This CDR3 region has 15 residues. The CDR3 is CSPMVGTGDTGELFF. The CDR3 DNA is TGCAGCCCCATGGTCGGGACAGGGGACACCGGGGAGCTGTTTTTT.

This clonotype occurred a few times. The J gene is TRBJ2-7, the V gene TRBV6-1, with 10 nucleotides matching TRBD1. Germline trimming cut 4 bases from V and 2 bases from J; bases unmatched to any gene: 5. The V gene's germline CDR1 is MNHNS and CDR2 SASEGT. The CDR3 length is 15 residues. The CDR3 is CASSAGQGVPYEQYV. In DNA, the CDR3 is TGTGCCAGCAGTGCCGGACAGGGGGTTCCCTACGAGCAGTACGTC.

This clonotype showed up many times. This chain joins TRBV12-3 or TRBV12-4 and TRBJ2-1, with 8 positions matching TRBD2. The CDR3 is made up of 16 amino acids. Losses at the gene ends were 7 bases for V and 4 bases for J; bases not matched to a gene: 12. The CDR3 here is CASTTKRERNYNEQFF. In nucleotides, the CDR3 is TGTGCCAGCACCACAAAGCGGGAGAGGAATTACAATGAGCAGTTCTTC.

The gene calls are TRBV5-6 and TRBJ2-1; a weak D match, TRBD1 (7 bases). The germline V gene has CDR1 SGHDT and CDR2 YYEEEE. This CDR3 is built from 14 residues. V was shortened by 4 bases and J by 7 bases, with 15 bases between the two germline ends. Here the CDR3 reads CASSGGDRENEQFF. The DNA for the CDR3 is TGTGCCAGCAGCGGCGGGGACAGAGAAAATGAGCAGTTCTTC.

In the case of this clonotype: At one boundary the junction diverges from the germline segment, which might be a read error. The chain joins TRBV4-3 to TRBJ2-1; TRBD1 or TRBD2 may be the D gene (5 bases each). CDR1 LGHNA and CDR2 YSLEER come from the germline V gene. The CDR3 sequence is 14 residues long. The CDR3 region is CASSQDRGVGIRVF. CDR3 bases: TGCGCCAGCAGCCAAGATCGAGGGGTAGGGATCAGGGTCTTC.

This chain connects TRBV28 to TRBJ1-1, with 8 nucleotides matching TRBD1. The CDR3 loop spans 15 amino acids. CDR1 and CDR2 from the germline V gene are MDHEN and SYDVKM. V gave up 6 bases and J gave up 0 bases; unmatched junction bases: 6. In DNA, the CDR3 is TGTGCCAGCAGACCCCGGGACAGGATGAACACTGAAGCTTTCTTT. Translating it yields CASRPRDRMNTEAFF.

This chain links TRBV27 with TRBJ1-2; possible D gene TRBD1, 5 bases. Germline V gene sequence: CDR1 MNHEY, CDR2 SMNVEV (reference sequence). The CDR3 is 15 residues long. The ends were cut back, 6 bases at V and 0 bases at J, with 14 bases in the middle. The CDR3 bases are TGTGCCAGCAGGCCTTTTGAGGACACTAACTATGGCTACACCTTC. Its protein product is CASRPFEDTNYGYTF.

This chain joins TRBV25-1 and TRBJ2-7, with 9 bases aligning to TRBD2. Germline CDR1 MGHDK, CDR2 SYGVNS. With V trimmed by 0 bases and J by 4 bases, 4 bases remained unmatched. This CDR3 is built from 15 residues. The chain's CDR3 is CASSEYSGRKYEQYF. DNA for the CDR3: TGTGCCAGCAGTGAATACAGCGGGAGGAAATACGAGCAGTACTTC.

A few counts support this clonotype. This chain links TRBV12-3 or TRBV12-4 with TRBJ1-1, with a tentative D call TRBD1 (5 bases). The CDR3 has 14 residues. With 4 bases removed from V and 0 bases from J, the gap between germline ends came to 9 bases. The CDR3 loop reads CASSWSGLNTEAFF. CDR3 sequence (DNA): TGTGCCAGCAGTTGGTCAGGGTTGAACACTGAAGCTTTCTTT.